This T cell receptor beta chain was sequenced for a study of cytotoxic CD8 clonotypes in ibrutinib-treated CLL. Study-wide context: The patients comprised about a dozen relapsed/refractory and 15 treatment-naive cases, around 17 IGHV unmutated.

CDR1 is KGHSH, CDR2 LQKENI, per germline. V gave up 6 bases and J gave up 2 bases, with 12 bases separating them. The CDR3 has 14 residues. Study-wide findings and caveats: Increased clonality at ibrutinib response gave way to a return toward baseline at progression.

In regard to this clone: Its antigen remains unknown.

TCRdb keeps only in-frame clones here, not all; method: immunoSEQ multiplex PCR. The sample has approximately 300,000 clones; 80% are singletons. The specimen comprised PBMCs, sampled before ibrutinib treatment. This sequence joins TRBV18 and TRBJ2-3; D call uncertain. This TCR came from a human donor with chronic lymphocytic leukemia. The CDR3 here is CASSSRFVTDTQYF. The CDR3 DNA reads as TGTGCCAGCTCGTCGCGTTTTGTCACAGATACGCAGTATTTT.